The rows below give T cell receptor beta chains drawn from one sample of a study of shared clonotypes between healthy human individuals. Method: immunoSEQ multiplex PCR; TCRdb's copy keeps in-frame clones and lacks some. The sample shows roughly 2.5 million clones, approximately 90% of them seen only once. Source material: naive CD4+ T cells sorted from blood. Receptors were obtained from a man between 18 and 29 years old in good health. Each CDR3 is given with its conserved first and last residue. The D gene is left open where the match is weak. Size is omitted from some rows. Given values are once, few, many or a class for expanded clones.

V gene,J gene,D gene,clone size,CDR3 length,CDR3 protein,CDR3 DNA
TRBV5-6,TRBJ1-1,-,-,16,CASSPLAGSSNTEAFF,TGTGCCAGCAGCCCCTTGGCAGGGAGTAGCAACACTGAAGCTTTCTTT
TRBV11-2,TRBJ1-4,TRBD1,-,15,CASSSTGGSNEKLFF,TGTGCCAGCAGCTCTACAGGGGGCTCGAATGAAAAACTGTTTTTT
TRBV5-1,TRBJ2-7,-,-,15,CASSLQGGEAYEQYF,TGCGCCAGCAGCCTGCAAGGGGGAGAGGCCTACGAGCAGTACTTC
TRBV2,TRBJ1-1,-,-,13,CASSDLRATEAFF,TGTGCCAGCAGTGACCTTAGGGCCACTGAAGCTTTCTTT
TRBV7-2,TRBJ2-1,-,-,15,CASSFQQGGINEQFF,TGTGCCAGCAGCTTCCAACAGGGAGGGATCAATGAGCAGTTCTTC
TRBV2,TRBJ2-1,TRBD1,-,12,CASSGQGNEQFF,TGTGCCAGCAGCGGACAGGGGAATGAGCAGTTCTTC
TRBV10-3,TRBJ2-3,-,-,12,CAIRSSTDTQYF,TGTGCCATCAGATCAAGCACAGATACGCAGTATTTT
TRBV19,TRBJ2-7,TRBD1,once,15,CASTLGQGGDYEQYF,TGTGCCAGTACTTTGGGACAGGGGGGGGACTACGAGCAGTACTTC
TRBV6-1,TRBJ2-6,-,-,17,CASSDNWGHSGANVLTF,TGTGCCAGCAGTGATAATTGGGGCCACTCTGGGGCCAACGTCCTGACTTTC
TRBV5-6,TRBJ1-4,TRBD1,-,15,CASSELDRGAEKLFF,TGTGCCAGCAGCGAACTGGACAGGGGGGCCGAAAAACTGTTTTTT
TRBV5-1,TRBJ1-5,-,-,15,CASSLEGYRDQPQHF,TGCGCCAGCAGCTTGGAGGGGTATCGCGATCAGCCCCAGCATTTT
TRBV7-6,TRBJ2-7,TRBD2,-,18,CASSLGTSGRPSSYEQYF,TGTGCCAGCAGCTTGGGGACTAGCGGGAGGCCCTCCTCCTACGAGCAGTACTTC
TRBV11-1,TRBJ2-1,-,-,12,CASSLRGHEQFF,TGTGCCAGCAGCTTACGGGGCCATGAGCAGTTCTTC
TRBV5-1,TRBJ2-2,-,-,14,CASMGPGNTGELFF,TGCGCCAGCATGGGTCCAGGAAACACCGGGGAGCTGTTTTTT
TRBV19,TRBJ2-2,-,-,16,CASSIGLARSTGELFF,TGTGCCAGTAGTATAGGGCTCGCGAGGAGCACCGGGGAGCTGTTTTTT
TRBV7-2,TRBJ1-1,-,-,14,CASNPGTLNTEAFF,TGTGCCAGCAACCCAGGGACGCTGAACACTGAAGCTTTCTTT
TRBV6-4,TRBJ2-7,TRBD2,-,20,CASSDAEVIAGRWSSYEQYF,TGTGCCAGCAGTGACGCCGAGGTAATAGCGGGAAGGTGGAGCTCCTACGAGCAGTACTTC
TRBV5-1,TRBJ2-2,-,-,15,CASSSGQLNTGELFF,TGCGCCAGCAGCTCCGGACAACTAAACACCGGGGAGCTGTTTTTT
TRBV7-9,TRBJ2-7,-,-,14,CASSLEGGPYEQYF,TGTGCCAGCAGCTTAGAGGGGGGACCCTACGAGCAGTACTTC
TRBV18,TRBJ2-1,-,-,16,CASSPWPGDSYNEQFF,TGTGCCAGCTCACCGTGGCCGGGAGACTCCTACAATGAGCAGTTCTTC
TRBV6-1,TRBJ1-2,-,few,13,CASSEAANYGYTF,TGTGCCAGCAGTGAAGCGGCTAACTATGGCTACACCTTC
TRBV2,TRBJ1-1,-,few,13,CARRGGENTEAFF,TGTGCCAGAAGAGGGGGGGAGAACACTGAAGCTTTCTTT
TRBV7-6,TRBJ2-3,TRBD2,-,20,CASSSLTLPSGLAGDSTQYF,TGTGCCAGCAGCTCCCTTACCCTCCCTTCCGGACTAGCGGGAGACTCTACGCAGTATTTT
TRBV25-1,TRBJ1-6,TRBD1,-,16,CASSPGQGLGNSPLHF,TGTGCCAGCAGTCCGGGACAGGGCTTAGGAAATTCACCCCTCCACTTT
TRBV6-1,TRBJ1-1,TRBD1,-,14,CASRADGQGFEAFF,TGTGCCAGCAGGGCAGATGGACAGGGTTTTGAGGCTTTCTTT
TRBV18,TRBJ2-2,-,-,15,CASSDGRVNTGELFF,TGTGCCAGCTCCGACGGCAGGGTGAACACCGGGGAGCTGTTTTTT